This T cell receptor (beta chain) originates from a study of T cell changes during pregnancy in multiple sclerosis. Between the trimmed V and J ends, which lost 0 bases and 5 bases, there was a span of 4 bases. CDR1 SGHNT and CDR2 YYREEE come from the germline V gene (reference sequence). The CDR3 loop spans 12 amino acids. TCRdb's copy holds only in-frame clones and misses some; the assay was immunoSEQ multiplex PCR. This sample carries 35,000 to 45,000 clones, around 94% of them seen once, and the ten largest clones take roughly 8%. The receptor was isolated from a female donor with multiple sclerosis, enrolled in a pregnancy study. V gene TRBV5-4 combines with J gene TRBJ2-3; D gene unclear. The sequenced sample was CD8+ T cells from peripheral blood mononuclear cells, obtained in the third trimester of pregnancy. DNA of the CDR3: TGTGCCAGCAGCTTGGGCAGAGATACGCAGTATTTT. It is translated as CASSLGRDTQYF.